The present T cell receptor beta chain was sequenced within a study of post-analysis software for immune sequencing data. Study background: The patients showed relapsing-remitting, secondary progressive and progressive-relapsing multiple sclerosis courses. Whole-study findings and limits: Co-batched samples clustered tightly together by F measure. In patients, TRBV5-6, TRBV5-1 and TRBV20-1 belonged to five TRBV segments found more frequently than in controls. Multiple sclerosis patients showed significantly lower normalized Chao1 diversity than controls did.

Points on this clonotype: Its specificity is not known.

V shed 5 bases and J shed 10 bases, with 14 bases lying between them. Per germline, CDR1 SGHAT and CDR2 FQNNGV. There are 13 residues in the CDR3. The library was made from cDNA and included unique molecular identifiers. One entry per CDR3 protein results from TCRdb running MiXCR on the PCR reads. The table records hundreds of thousands of distinct CDR3 sequences, roughly 27% of them present only once. This receptor was obtained from a girl between 10 and 17 years old with multiple sclerosis. The V gene is TRBV11-2, the J gene TRBJ1-4; D is ambiguous. The sequenced material came from blood. CDR3 DNA sequence: TGTGCCAGCAGCCCCTTGAGCATCGGAAAACTGTTTTTT. It codes for CASSPLSIGKLFF.